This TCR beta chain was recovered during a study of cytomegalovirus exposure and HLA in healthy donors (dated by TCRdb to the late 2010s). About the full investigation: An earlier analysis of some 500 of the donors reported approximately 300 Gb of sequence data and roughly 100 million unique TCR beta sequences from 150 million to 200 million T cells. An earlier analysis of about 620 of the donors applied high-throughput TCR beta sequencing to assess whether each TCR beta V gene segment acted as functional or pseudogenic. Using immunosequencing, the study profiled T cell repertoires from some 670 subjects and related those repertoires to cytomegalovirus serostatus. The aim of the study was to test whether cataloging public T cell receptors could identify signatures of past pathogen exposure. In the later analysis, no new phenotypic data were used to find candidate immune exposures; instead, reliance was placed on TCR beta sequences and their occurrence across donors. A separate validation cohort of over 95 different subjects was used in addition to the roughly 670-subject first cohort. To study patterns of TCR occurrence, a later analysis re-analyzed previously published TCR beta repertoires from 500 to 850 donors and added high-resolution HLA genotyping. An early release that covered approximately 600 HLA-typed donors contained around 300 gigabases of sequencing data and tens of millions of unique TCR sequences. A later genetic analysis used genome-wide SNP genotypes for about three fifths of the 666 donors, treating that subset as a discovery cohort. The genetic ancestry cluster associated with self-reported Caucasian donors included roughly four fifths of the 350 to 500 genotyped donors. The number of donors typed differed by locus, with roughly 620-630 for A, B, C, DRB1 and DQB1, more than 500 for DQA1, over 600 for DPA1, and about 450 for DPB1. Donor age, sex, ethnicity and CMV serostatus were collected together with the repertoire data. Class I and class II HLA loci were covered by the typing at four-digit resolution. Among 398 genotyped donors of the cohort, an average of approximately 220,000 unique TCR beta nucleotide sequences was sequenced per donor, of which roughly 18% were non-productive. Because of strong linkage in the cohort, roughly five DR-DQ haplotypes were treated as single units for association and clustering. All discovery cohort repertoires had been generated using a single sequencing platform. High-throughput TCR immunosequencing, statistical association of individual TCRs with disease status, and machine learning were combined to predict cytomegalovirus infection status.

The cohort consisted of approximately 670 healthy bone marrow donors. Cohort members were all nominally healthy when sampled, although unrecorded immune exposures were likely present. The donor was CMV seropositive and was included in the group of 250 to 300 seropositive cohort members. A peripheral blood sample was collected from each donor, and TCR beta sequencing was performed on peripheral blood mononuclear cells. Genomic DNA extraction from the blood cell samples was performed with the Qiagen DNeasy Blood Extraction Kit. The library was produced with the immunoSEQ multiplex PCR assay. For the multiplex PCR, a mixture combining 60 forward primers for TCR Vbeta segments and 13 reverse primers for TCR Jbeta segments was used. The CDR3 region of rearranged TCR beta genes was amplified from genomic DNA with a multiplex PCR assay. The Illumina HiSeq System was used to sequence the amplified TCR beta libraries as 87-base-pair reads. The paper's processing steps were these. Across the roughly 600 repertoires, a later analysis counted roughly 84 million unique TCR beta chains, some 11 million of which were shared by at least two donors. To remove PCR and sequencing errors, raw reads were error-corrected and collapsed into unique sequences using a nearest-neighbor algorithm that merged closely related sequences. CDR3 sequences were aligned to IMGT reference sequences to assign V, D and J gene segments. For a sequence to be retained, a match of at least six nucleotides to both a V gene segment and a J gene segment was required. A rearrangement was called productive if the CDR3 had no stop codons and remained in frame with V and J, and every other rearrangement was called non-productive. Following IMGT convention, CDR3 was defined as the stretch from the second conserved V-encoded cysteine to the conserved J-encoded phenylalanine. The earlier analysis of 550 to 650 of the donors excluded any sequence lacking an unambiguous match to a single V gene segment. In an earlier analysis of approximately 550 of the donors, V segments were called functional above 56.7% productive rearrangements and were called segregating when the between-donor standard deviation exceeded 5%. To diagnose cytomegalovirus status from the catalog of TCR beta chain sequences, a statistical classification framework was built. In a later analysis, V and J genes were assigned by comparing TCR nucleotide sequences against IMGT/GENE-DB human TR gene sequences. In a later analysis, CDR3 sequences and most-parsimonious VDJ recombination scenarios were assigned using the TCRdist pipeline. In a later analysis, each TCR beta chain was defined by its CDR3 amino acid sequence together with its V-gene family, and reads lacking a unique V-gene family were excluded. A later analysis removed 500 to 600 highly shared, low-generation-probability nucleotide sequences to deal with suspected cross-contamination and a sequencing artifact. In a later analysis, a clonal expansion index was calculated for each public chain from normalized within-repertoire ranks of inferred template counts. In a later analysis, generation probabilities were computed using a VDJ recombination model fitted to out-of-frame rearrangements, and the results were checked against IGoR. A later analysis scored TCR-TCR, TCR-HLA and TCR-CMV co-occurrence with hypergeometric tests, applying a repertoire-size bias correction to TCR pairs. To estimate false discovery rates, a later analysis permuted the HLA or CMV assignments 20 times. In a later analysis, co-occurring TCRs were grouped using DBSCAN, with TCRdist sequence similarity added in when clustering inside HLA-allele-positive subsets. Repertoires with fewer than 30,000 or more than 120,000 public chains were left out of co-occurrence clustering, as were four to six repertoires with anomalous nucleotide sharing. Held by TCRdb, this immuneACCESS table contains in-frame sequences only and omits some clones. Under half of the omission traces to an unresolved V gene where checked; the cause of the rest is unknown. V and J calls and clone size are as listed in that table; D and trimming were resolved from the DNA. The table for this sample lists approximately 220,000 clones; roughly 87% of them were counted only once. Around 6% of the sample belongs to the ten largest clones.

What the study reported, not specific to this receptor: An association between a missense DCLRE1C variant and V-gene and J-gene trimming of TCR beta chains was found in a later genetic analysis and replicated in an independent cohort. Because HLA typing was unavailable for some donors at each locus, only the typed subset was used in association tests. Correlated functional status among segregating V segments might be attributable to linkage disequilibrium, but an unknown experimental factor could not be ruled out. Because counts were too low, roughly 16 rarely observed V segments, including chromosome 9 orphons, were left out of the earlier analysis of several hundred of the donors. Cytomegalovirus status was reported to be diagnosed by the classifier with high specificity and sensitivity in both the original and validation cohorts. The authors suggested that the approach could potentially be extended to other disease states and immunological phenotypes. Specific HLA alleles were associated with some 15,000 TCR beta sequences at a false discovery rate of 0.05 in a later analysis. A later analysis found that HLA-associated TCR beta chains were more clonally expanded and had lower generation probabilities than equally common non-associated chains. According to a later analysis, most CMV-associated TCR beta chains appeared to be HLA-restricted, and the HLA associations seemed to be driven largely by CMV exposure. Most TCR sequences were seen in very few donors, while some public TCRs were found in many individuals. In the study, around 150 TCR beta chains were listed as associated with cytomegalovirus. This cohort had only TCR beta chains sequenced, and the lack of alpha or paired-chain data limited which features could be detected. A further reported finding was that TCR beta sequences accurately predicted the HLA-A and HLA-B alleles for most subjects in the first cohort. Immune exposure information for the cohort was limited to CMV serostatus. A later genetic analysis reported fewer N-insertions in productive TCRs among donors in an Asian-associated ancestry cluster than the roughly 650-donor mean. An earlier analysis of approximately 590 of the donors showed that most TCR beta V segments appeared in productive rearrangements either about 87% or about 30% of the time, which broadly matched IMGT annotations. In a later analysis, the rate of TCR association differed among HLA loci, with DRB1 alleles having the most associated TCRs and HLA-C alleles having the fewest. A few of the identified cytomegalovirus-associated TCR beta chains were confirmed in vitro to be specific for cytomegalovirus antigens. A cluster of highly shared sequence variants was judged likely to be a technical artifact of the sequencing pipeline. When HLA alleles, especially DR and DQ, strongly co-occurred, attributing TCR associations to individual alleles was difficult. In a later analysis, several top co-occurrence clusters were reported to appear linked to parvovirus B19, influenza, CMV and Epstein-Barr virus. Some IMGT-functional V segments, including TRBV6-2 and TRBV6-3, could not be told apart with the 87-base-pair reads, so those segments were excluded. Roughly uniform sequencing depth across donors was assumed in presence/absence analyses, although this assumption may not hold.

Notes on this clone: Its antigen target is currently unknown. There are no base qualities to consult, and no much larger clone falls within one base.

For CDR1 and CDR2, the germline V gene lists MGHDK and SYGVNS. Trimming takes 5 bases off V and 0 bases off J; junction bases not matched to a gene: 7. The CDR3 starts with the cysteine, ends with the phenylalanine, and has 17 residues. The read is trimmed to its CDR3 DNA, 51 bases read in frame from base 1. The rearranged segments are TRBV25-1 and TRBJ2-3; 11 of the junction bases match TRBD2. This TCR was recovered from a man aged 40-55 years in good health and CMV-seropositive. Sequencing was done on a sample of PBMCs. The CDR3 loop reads CASSPWGLAESTDTQYF. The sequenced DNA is TGTGCCAGCAGTCCCTGGGGACTAGCGGAGAGCACAGATACGCAGTATTTT. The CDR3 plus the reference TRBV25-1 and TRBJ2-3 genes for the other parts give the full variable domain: EADIYQTPRYLVIGTGKKITLECSQTMGHDKMYWYQQDPGMELHLIHYSYGVNSTEKGDLSSESTVSRIRTEHFPLTLESARPSHTSQYLCASSPWGLAESTDTQYFGPGTRLTVL.